The source of this TCR beta chain is a study of blood T cell repertoires in COVID-19. Turning to the study itself: COVID-19 samples from acute and convalescent phases originated in the United States, Italy and Spain. From T cells, B-cell-depleted T cells, or PBMCs came the material, which was cDNA or gDNA.

The CDR3 runs 16 residues. CDR1 is SGDLS and CDR2 is YYNGEE in the germline V gene. V lost 2 bases, J lost 7 bases, and 7 bases stayed unmatched. This clone was observed once. Original processing notes: Estimation of nucleated cell counts relied on the amplification of reference gene primers. The repertoire was sequenced with immunoSEQ multiplex PCR; TCRdb's copy has only in-frame clones and lacks some. Clone size and the V and J calls come from that table; the DNA yielded D and trimming. Of around 170,000 clones listed, 80% to 85% were seen once; the top ten hold 2.5% to 3%. This clonotype originated in a woman aged 55 to 70 with acute or convalescent COVID-19. The V gene is TRBV9, the J gene TRBJ1-6, with TRBD1 matching 9 bases. The sequenced material came from peripheral blood. The CDR3 region is CASSVGPDRGNSPLHF. The CDR3 region has the DNA TGTGCCAGCAGCGTTGGGCCGGACAGGGGAAATTCACCCCTCCACTTT.